These T cell receptor beta chains were read from a single sample in a study of blood T cell repertoires in COVID-19. TCRdb's table, derived via immunoSEQ multiplex PCR, lists solely in-frame clones and lacks some. The table records about 46,000 clones, about 89% of them present only once. Sequencing was carried out using peripheral blood. Every receptor here comes from a human donor in a cohort sampled during active COVID-19. CDR3s include the opening cysteine and the closing phenylalanine or tryptophan. Clone size appears in some rows only: once, few, many, or a class for an expanded clone.

v_call clone_size cdr3_aa
TRBV29-1 . CSVSTGTGTEAFF
TRBV7-3 . CASSSIRAGETPDTQYF
TRBV29-1 few CSVARGLNTEAFF
TRBV30 . CAWSVHFGQETQKLFF
TRBV10-3 . CAITQGRDTDTQYF
TRBV18 . CASSPGQGAYSPLHF
TRBV12-3/TRBV12-4 . CASLLPASNEQFF
TRBV27 once CASSGGRVEGYTF
TRBV9 . CASSTLDRATNYEQYF
TRBV4-1 . CASSQQQGRNEQFF
TRBV19 . CASTAPSSASGRTGELFF
TRBV5-1 . CASSLDQGGTEAFF
TRBV5-1 . CASSSGQGTNEKLFF